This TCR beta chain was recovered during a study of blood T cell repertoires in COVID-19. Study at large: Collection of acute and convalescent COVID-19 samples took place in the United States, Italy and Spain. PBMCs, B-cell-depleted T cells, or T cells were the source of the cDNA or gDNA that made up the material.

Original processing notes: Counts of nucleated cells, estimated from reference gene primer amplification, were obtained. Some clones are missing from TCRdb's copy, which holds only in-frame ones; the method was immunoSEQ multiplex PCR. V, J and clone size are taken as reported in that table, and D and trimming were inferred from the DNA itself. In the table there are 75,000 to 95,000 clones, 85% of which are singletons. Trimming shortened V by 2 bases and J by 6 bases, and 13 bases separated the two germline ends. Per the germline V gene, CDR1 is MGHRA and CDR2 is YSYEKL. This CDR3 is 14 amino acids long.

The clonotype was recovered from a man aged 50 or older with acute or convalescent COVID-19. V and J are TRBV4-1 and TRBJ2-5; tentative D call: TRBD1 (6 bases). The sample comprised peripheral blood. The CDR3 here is CASSQSQGQKTQYF. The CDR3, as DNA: TGCGCCAGCAGCCAATCGCAGGGGCAAAAGACCCAGTACTTC.